This T cell receptor beta chain was identified in a study of blood T cell repertoires in COVID-19. Study information: Whether acute or convalescent, the COVID-19 samples came from the United States, Italy and Spain. The analysed material was cDNA or gDNA that came from T cells, B-cell-depleted T cells, or PBMCs.

Per the study methods: Reference gene primer amplification yielded estimated nucleated cell counts. The table came from immunoSEQ multiplex PCR; TCRdb's copy has only in-frame clones and leaves some out. V and J calls and clone size come straight from that table; D and trimming were deduced from the DNA. The table has about 260,000 clones, roughly 88% seen once; the top ten hold approximately 0.7%. Trimming removed 5 bases from V and 12 bases from J; junction bases left unmatched: 15. The germline V gene encodes CDR1 SGHTA and CDR2 FQGNSA. The CDR3 is made up of 15 amino acids. Source material: peripheral blood. The V gene is TRBV7-2, the J gene TRBJ2-7, with 11 nucleotides matching TRBD1. This clonotype was obtained from a human donor in a cohort sampled during active COVID-19. The CDR3 DNA reads TGTGCCAGCAGCCCAAGGGACAGGGGGATCCCCAATTTGTACTTC. This gives the protein CASSPRDRGIPNLYF.